These 29 T cell receptor beta chains were sequenced from one sample in a study of shared clonotypes between healthy human individuals. TCRdb keeps only in-frame clones here, not all; method: immunoSEQ multiplex PCR. The table records roughly 760,000 clones, approximately 79% of them present only once. Source material: memory CD4+ T cells sorted from blood. The subset here: CD45RA-negative fraction. The receptor source for this set is a woman between 25 and 40 years old in good health.

This clone appeared a few times. The chain carries TRBV4-2 and TRBJ1-4; possibly TRBD1 for D (5 bases). This CDR3 has 13 residues. Germline V gene sequence: CDR1 LGHNA, CDR2 YNFKEQ. V was cut by 1 base and J by 14 bases, with 14 bases left in between. The CDR3 sequence is CASSQGVVGGLFF. The CDR3 nucleotides are TGTGCCAGCAGCCAAGGAGTGGTGGGGGGTCTGTTTTTT.

The rearrangement joins TRBV29-1 to TRBJ2-5; D unclear. TRBJ2-7 explains the end of the DNA better; the J call may be wrong. The germline V gene encodes CDR1 SQVTM and CDR2 ANQGSEA. The CDR3 has 13 amino acids. The chain's CDR3 is CSVGTPSSYEQYF. CDR3 DNA: TGCAGCGTTGGAACCCCCAGCTCCTACGAGCAGTACTTC.

This clone has a handful of counts. V usage is TRBV6-5 and J usage is TRBJ2-2; D remains ambiguous. In germline, CDR1 is MNHEY, CDR2 SVGAGI. The CDR3 has 13 residues. The V end lost 7 bases, the J end lost 4 bases, and 10 bases lay between the germline ends. CDR3 nucleotide sequence: TGTGCCAGCACAGCTCATAGCACCGGGGAGCTGTTTTTT. Translating it yields CASTAHSTGELFF.

As for this clone: This may come from a read error, since a much larger clone is one base off. V usage is TRBV9 and J usage is TRBJ2-3; 13 bases fit TRBD2. CDR3 length: 15 amino acids. V lost 5 bases to trimming and J lost 2 bases; unmatched junction nucleotides: 2. Germline CDR1 SGDLS, CDR2 YYNGEE. For the CDR3, the DNA is TGTGCCAGCAGTGGGACTAGCGGGACCACAGATACGCAGTATTTT. It translates to CASSGTSGTTDTQYF. Looking up the rest from reference TRBV9 and TRBJ2-3 gives the full variable domain: DSGVTQTPKHLITATGQRVTLRCSPRSGDLSVYWYQQSLDQGLQFLIQYYNGEERAKGNILERFSAQQFPDLHSELNLSSLELGDSALYFCASSGTSGTTDTQYFGPGTRLTVL.

With respect to this clone: The same CDR3 can be traced to other DNA sequences in this sample. The rearrangement joins TRBV7-3 to TRBJ1-1, with 7 positions matching TRBD1. The CDR3 runs 13 residues. With 4 bases clipped from V and 4 bases from J, the junction kept 3 bases outside the gene matches. CDR1 is SGHTA and CDR2 is FQGTGA in the germline V gene. CDR3 coding DNA: TGTGCCAGCAGCTCTCAGGGGGGCACTGAAGCTTTCTTT. This codes for CASSSQGGTEAFF.

This clone was seen a handful of times. Distinct nucleotide sequences in the sample also encode this CDR3. The V gene is TRBV10-3, the J gene TRBJ1-1, with D possibly TRBD1 on 5 matching bases. The CDR3 runs to 11 residues. Germline V gene sequence: CDR1 ENHRY, CDR2 SYGVKD. The germline V and J ends were trimmed by 9 bases and 1 base, with 6 bases remaining between them. The CDR3: CAIGGNTEAFF. CDR3 bases: TGTGCCATTGGGGGGAACACTGAAGCTTTCTTT.

The J gene is TRBJ1-6, the V gene TRBV10-3; D might be TRBD1 (5 bases). The CDR3 totals 14 residues. V was cut by 7 bases and J by 7 bases, with 14 bases left in between. Per the germline V gene, CDR1 is ENHRY and CDR2 is SYGVKD. This CDR3 reads CAINSDRKNSPLHF. CDR3 nucleotides: TGTGCCATCAACAGTGACAGAAAGAATTCACCCCTCCACTTT.

V gene TRBV6-1 combines with J gene TRBJ2-1, with 7 positions matching TRBD1. The V and J ends lost 2 bases and 2 bases, in that order; junction bases with no gene match: 9. The germline V gene encodes CDR1 MNHNS and CDR2 SASEGT. The CDR3 covers 17 residues. CDR3: CASSEIYWTGTYNEQFF. The CDR3 coding sequence is TGTGCCAGCAGTGAAATTTACTGGACAGGAACCTACAATGAGCAGTTCTTC.

The chain's CDR3 is CAWSSQTDTEAFF. For the CDR3, the DNA is TGTGCCTGGAGTTCACAGACTGACACTGAAGCTTTCTTT. The chain links TRBV30 to TRBJ1-1; no firm D call. Trimming took 2 bases from V and 3 from J, leaving 10 bases between them. CDR3 size: 13 residues. CDR1 is GTSNPN, CDR2 SVGIG, per germline (reference sequence).

The rearrangement joins TRBV6-5 to TRBJ2-2; 7 bases map to TRBD2. Trimming cost V 2 bases and J 6 bases; bases outside gene matches: 6. CDR1 is MNHEY and CDR2 is SVGAGI in the germline V gene. The CDR3 is 15 residues long. For the CDR3, the DNA is TGTGCCAGCAGTTACGGACTAGTCGGCCCCGGGGAGCTGTTTTTT. Protein: CASSYGLVGPGELFF.

The chain combines TRBV10-1 with TRBJ2-3, with D perhaps given as TRBD1 or TRBD2 (5 bases each). Deletions cut 0 bases from V and 0 bases from J, with 7 bases between. CDR3 length equals 15 residues. Germline V gene lookup returns CDR1 WNHNN and CDR2 SYGVQD (reference sequence). CDR3 coding DNA: TGCGCCAGCAGTGAGTCGAGGGGTAGCACAGATACGCAGTATTTT. This codes for CASSESRGSTDTQYF.

V usage is TRBV7-8 and J usage is TRBJ2-5; D unresolved. The CDR3 totals 12 residues. CDR1 is SGHVS and CDR2 is FQNEAQ in the germline V gene. V gave up 3 bases and J gave up 5 bases, with 7 bases separating them. The CDR3 sequence: CASSFMLETQYF. The CDR3 coding sequence is TGTGCCAGCAGCTTTATGCTTGAGACCCAGTACTTC.

The sample holds a few counts of this clone. The chain links TRBV15 to TRBJ2-1; TRBD2 matches 9 bases. V shed 3 bases, J shed 5 bases, and the junction held 11 bases outside the gene matches. Germline V lookup: CDR1 LNHNV, CDR2 YYDKDF (reference sequence). The CDR3 covers 17 residues. For the CDR3, the DNA is TGTGCCACCAGCAGTAGGGGAGCTAGCGGGATTCACAATGAGCAGTTCTTC. As protein: CATSSRGASGIHNEQFF.

The table lists this clone with a few counts. This sequence joins TRBV30 and TRBJ1-4; tentatively, D is TRBD1 (5 bases). CDR3 length: 14 amino acids. Germline assignment: CDR1 GTSNPN and CDR2 SVGIG (reference sequence). The ends were cut back, 0 bases at V and 8 bases at J, with 13 bases in the middle. CDR3 DNA sequence: TGTGCCTGGAGTGTACCAAGGGACCGAGAAAAACTGTTTTTT. Encoded protein: CAWSVPRDREKLFF.

This clone occurred many times. The gene calls are TRBV21-1 and TRBJ1-2; the table assigns TRBD1, which was not confirmed against the DNA. TRBV21-1 is a recognized pseudogene. The CDR3 extends over 12 amino acids. CDR3 region: CASSNRTYGYTF. The CDR3 DNA is TGTGCCAGCAGCAACAGAACCTATGGCTACACCTTC.

The genes are TRBV9 and TRBJ2-1, with D perhaps TRBD1 or TRBD2 (5 bases each). The germline CDR1 and CDR2 sequences are SGDLS and YYNGEE. This CDR3 is built from 13 residues. The V and J ends lost 0 bases and 10 bases respectively, with 11 bases between them. The CDR3 coding sequence is TGTGCCAGCAGCGTAGTAGGGACCGGAGAGCAGTTCTTC. Amino acid sequence: CASSVVGTGEQFF.

This clone appeared many times. J is TRBJ2-6 and V is TRBV11-2, with D unresolved. There are 14 residues in the CDR3. The germline V gene encodes CDR1 SGHAT and CDR2 FQNNGV. V lost 5 bases, J lost 2 bases, and 7 bases lay in between. DNA of the CDR3: TGTGCCAGCAGCGAAAGAACTGGGGCCAACGTCCTGACTTTC. Translated, it gives CASSERTGANVLTF.

The V call is TRBV30, the J call TRBJ1-4; a possible D gene is TRBD1 (6 bases). The V gene's germline CDR1 is GTSNPN and CDR2 SVGIG (reference sequence). The CDR3 loop spans 13 amino acids. Between the trimmed V and J ends, which lost 1 base and 5 bases, there was a span of 8 bases. The CDR3 spells CAWSGTANEKLFF. The CDR3 DNA follows: TGTGCCTGGAGTGGGACAGCGAATGAAAAACTGTTTTTT.

The rearrangement joins TRBV7-3 to TRBJ2-3; D unclear. Germline V gives CDR1 SGHTA, CDR2 FQGTGA. The CDR3 runs 11 residues. The ends were cut back, 9 bases at V and 2 bases at J, with 6 bases in the middle. Here the CDR3 reads CASKDTDTQYF. As DNA, the CDR3 is TGTGCCAGTAAAGACACAGATACGCAGTATTTT.

This chain joins TRBV28 and TRBJ2-3; 11 bases fit TRBD2. CDR3 length: 15 residues. J was trimmed by 1 base and V by 6 bases; bases with no gene match: 3. Germline values: CDR1 MDHEN, CDR2 SYDVKM. The CDR3 nucleotides are TGTGCCAGCAGCCGGGGACTAGCGGGCACAGATACGCAGTATTTT. Residues: CASSRGLAGTDTQYF.

The V gene is TRBV27, the J gene TRBJ2-3; possibly TRBD1 or TRBD2 for D (6 bases each). CDR3 length: 17 amino acids. CDR1 is MNHEY and CDR2 is SMNVEV in the germline V gene (reference sequence). The V gene lost 1 base and the J gene lost 5 bases, with 19 bases spanning the gap. The DNA of the CDR3 is TGTGCCAGCAGTTTATGGAGGGCCTACAAGGGGGGAGATACGCAGTATTTT. The encoded protein is CASSLWRAYKGGDTQYF.

This clone was detected a few times. This chain joins TRBV28 and TRBJ2-7; possibly TRBD2 for D (6 bases). This CDR3 spans 12 amino acids. From germline, CDR1 is MDHEN and CDR2 SYDVKM. Between the trimmed V and J ends, which lost 5 bases and 6 bases, there was a span of 11 bases. DNA for the CDR3: TGTGCCAGCAGTATTGCGACTAGCGAGCAGTACTTC. It specifies CASSIATSEQYF.

This clone was counted only a few times. The V call is TRBV6-1, the J call TRBJ2-3; 8 positions match TRBD2. The CDR3 length is 16 residues. V gave up 2 bases and J gave up 5 bases; unmatched junction bases: 9. Per the germline V gene, CDR1 is MNHNS and CDR2 is SASEGT. The CDR3 protein is CASSESLAGVQDTQYF. In DNA, the CDR3 is TGTGCCAGCAGTGAAAGCCTAGCGGGCGTGCAAGATACGCAGTATTTT.

The chain uses TRBV15 and TRBJ2-7; D not certain. Germline-derived CDR1 and CDR2 are LNHNV and YYDKDF (reference sequence). The CDR3 totals 12 residues. Trimming took off 5 bases at V and 4 bases at J, with 9 bases between the two ends. The CDR3 DNA reads as TGTGCCACCAGCGTTAACGGGTACGAGCAGTACTTC. This sequence encodes CATSVNGYEQYF.

The V gene is TRBV5-6, the J gene TRBJ1-2, with D hard to call. Germline V gene sequence: CDR1 SGHDT, CDR2 YYEEEE. V was pared by 4 bases and J by 4 bases, with 14 bases between. This CDR3 has 14 residues. The CDR3 DNA reads TGTGCCAGCAGCGGAGGACGGCAGAGCTATGGCTACACCTTC. Translating gives CASSGGRQSYGYTF.

As regards this clone: Within the sample, other DNA sequences also encode this same CDR3. This chain links TRBV28 with TRBJ2-7, with D possibly matching TRBD2 (6 bases). Trimming took off 1 base at V and 3 bases at J, with 7 bases between the two ends. Germline loops: CDR1 MDHEN, CDR2 SYDVKM. This CDR3 region has 13 residues. The CDR3 reads CASSLFGSYEQYF. As DNA, the CDR3 is TGTGCCAGCAGTTTATTCGGGAGCTACGAGCAGTACTTC.

The rearrangement links TRBV6-1 to TRBJ1-2; D remains unclear. Germline CDR1 reads MNHNS; CDR2 reads SASEGT. V dropped 2 bases and J dropped 3 bases, with 7 bases sitting between them. The CDR3 runs to 13 residues. In nucleotides, the CDR3 is TGTGCCAGCAGTGAATCGGGGTACTATGGCTACACCTTC. This translates into CASSESGYYGYTF.

The CDR3 protein is CASSTIPGTAYGYTF. The CDR3 nucleotides are TGTGCCAGCAGTACTATACCCGGGACAGCTTATGGCTACACCTTC. The chain joins TRBV28 to TRBJ1-2; TRBD1 aligns across 7 bases. Trimming took 5 bases from V and 5 from J; bases not matched to a gene: 11. Germline V gene data show CDR1 as MDHEN and CDR2 as SYDVKM. The CDR3 contains 15 residues.

This chain connects TRBV5-1 to TRBJ2-7; 13 positions match TRBD2. CDR1 is SGHRS, CDR2 YFSETQ, per germline. The CDR3 totals 15 residues. Trimming at V came to 4 bases and at J to 5 bases, leaving 6 bases not matched to a gene. The CDR3 loop reads CASSMIGLAGDEQYF. The CDR3 nucleotides read TGCGCCAGCAGCATGATCGGACTAGCGGGAGACGAGCAGTACTTC.